The 9 T cell receptor beta chains below were found in one sample sequenced in a study of post-analysis software for immune sequencing data. Broader study findings: Roughly five TRBV segments were more frequent in patients than controls; TRBV5-6, TRBV5-1 and TRBV20-1 belonged to this group.

Included in the TCR beta cDNA libraries were unique molecular identifiers. TCRdb ran MiXCR on the PCR reads and lists one entry per CDR3 protein. This sample has around 440,000 distinct CDR3 sequences; roughly 45% occur once, and the top ten carry 12%. These TCRs' antigens remain unknown. The sequencing input was blood. The origin of the receptors is a girl under 18 with multiple sclerosis.

The V call is TRBV27, the J call TRBJ2-7; 10 positions agree with TRBD1. The V gene end was trimmed by 6 bases and the J gene end by 5 bases; junction bases not matched to a gene: 4. CDR1 is MNHEY and CDR2 is SMNVEV in the germline V gene (reference sequence). This CDR3 is built from 13 residues. DNA for the CDR3: TGTGCCAGCAGGGGACAGGGGTCCAACGAGCAGTACTTC. This encodes CASRGQGSNEQYF.

Only a few counts were recorded for this clonotype. The genes are TRBV6-6 and TRBJ2-7; tentatively, D is TRBD2 (5 bases). The V gene lost 8 bases and the J gene lost 1 base, with 9 bases spanning the gap. There are 12 residues in the CDR3. Germline lookup yields CDR1 MNHNY and CDR2 SVGAGI (reference sequence). CDR3 nucleotides: TGTGCCAGCGAGACGGGATCCTACGAGCAGTACTTC. It is translated as CASETGSYEQYF.

This clonotype appeared a few times. This chain joins TRBV10-3 and TRBJ2-7, with 9 bases aligning to TRBD2. This CDR3 contains 21 residues. From germline, CDR1 is ENHRY and CDR2 SYGVKD. Trimming took 2 bases from V and 0 from J; bases not matched to a gene: 20. CDR3 region: CAISEPDRLEGSGRSSYEQYF. The DNA for the CDR3 is TGTGCCATCAGTGAGCCGGACCGACTTGAGGGTAGCGGGAGAAGCTCCTACGAGCAGTACTTC.

The sample holds a few counts of this clonotype. The CDR3 spells CASSSSISYNEQFF. As DNA, the CDR3 is TGTGCCAGCAGCTCCTCAATCTCCTACAATGAGCAGTTCTTC. The chain links TRBV7-9 to TRBJ2-1; D is uncertain. Between the trimmed V and J ends, which lost 4 bases and 0 bases, there was a span of 7 bases. Per germline, CDR1 SEHNR and CDR2 FQNEAQ (reference sequence). There are 14 residues in the CDR3. The whole variable domain, filled in from reference TRBV7-9 and TRBJ2-1, reads DTGVSQNPRHKITKRGQNVTFRCDPISEHNRLYWYRQTLGQGPEFLTYFQNEAQLEKSRLLSDRFSAERPKGSFSTLEIQRTEQGDSAMYLCASSSSISYNEQFFGPGTRLTVL.

This chain connects TRBV15 to TRBJ1-4; D unresolved. Germline V CDR1 and CDR2: LNHNV, YYDKDF (reference sequence). This CDR3 contains 16 residues. Trimming removed 0 bases at V and 0 bases at J, with 8 bases between. CDR3 nucleotide sequence: TGTGCCACCAGCAGAGATGTTGAAACAACTAATGAAAAACTGTTTTTT. It yields the protein CATSRDVETTNEKLFF.

This rearrangement joins TRBV21-1 to TRBJ2-3; no check of the table's D call, TRBD2, against the DNA was made. TRBV21-1 is termed a pseudogene. This CDR3 contains 16 residues. CDR3 nucleotides: TGTGCCAGCAGCAAATCTACTAGGGAATCCGCAGATACGCAGTATTTT. It is translated as CASSKSTRESADTQYF.

This chain connects TRBV12-3 or TRBV12-4 to TRBJ2-7, with 15 bases that match TRBD2. The CDR3 has 17 amino acids. The V and J ends lost 4 bases and 0 bases, in that order; junction bases with no gene match: 4. The CDR3 protein is CASSSPGLAGGSYEQYF. The CDR3 region has the DNA TGTGCCAGCAGTTCCCCGGGACTAGCGGGAGGCTCCTACGAGCAGTACTTC.

The rearrangement links TRBV12-3 or TRBV12-4 to TRBJ1-1, with D maybe TRBD1 (5 bases). The CDR3 is 12 residues long. Trimming stripped 11 bases from V and 10 bases from J, with 20 bases between. The CDR3 nucleotides read TGTGCCTCGGGGGACCGGACGATGGGAGCTTTCTTT. It encodes CASGDRTMGAFF.

V usage is TRBV28 and J usage is TRBJ2-1; 7 nucleotides line up with TRBD2. The junction had 24 bases not matched to a gene; V was cut back by 5 bases and J by 8 bases. Germline CDR1 and CDR2: MDHEN and SYDVKM. The CDR3 spans 19 residues. The CDR3 nucleotides are TGTGCCAGCAGTCAACACCTCCCGACTTTGGCGGGAGTTCTCTATGAGCAGTTCTTC. Its translation: CASSQHLPTLAGVLYEQFF.